The TCR beta chain under discussion was sequenced for a study of OX40 agonist ivuxolimab in advanced cancers. Germline V gene sequence: CDR1 SGDLS, CDR2 YYNGEE. The J segment lost 3 bases and the V segment lost 4 bases, leaving 6 bases of the junction unmatched. The CDR3 runs 16 residues. Exclusion of a patient followed from autoimmune disease history or systemic immunosuppression. Researchers took blood at baseline, on cycle 4 day 1, and on cycle 7 day 1. Findings and limits, study-wide: More expanded clones were seen, on average, in CD8+ T cells than in CD4+. Some of the lowest clonal expansion was seen in partial responders at 0.1-3.0 mg/kg.

Comments on this clone: Its antigen is undetermined. Other DNA sequences from this sample encode an identical CDR3 as well.

Assay: immunoSEQ multiplex PCR; the TCRdb copy retains only in-frame clones and omits some. The sample includes about 83,000 clones, approximately 90% of them seen just once. The J gene is TRBJ2-1, the V gene TRBV9; 11 bases line up with TRBD2. The source is an adult with an advanced solid tumor such as melanoma, head and neck, liver or kidney cancer. The source was CD4+ or CD8+ T cells sorted from blood, collected in a trial of the OX40 agonist ivuxolimab. The CDR3 DNA reads as TGTGCCAGCAGCCCGATGGGACTAGCGGTCTACAATGAGCAGTTCTTC. It is translated as CASSPMGLAVYNEQFF. Complete variable domain (other parts from reference TRBV9 and TRBJ2-1): DSGVTQTPKHLITATGQRVTLRCSPRSGDLSVYWYQQSLDQGLQFLIQYYNGEERAKGNILERFSAQQFPDLHSELNLSSLELGDSALYFCASSPMGLAVYNEQFFGPGTRLTVL.